The clone carrying this T cell receptor (beta chain) has a count of ten or more. Its antigen is not identified. This entry comes from a study of T cells in Graves' hyperthyroidism and ophthalmopathy. Hyperthyroidism in the patients, aged 18 to 65, was newly diagnosed and under 2 months in duration. Thyroid ultrasound, orbital computed tomography, clinical symptoms, and serum thyroxine and TRAb underpinned diagnoses. Around 10 ml fresh peripheral blood yielded the PBMCs. The CDR3 length is 19 residues. V dropped 5 bases and J dropped 0 bases, with 27 bases sitting between them. From germline, CDR1 is SGHRS and CDR2 YFSETQ. The source material, RNA transcripts, was used to amplify TCR beta CDR3 regions. HTBI primers were the set used in a first-round RT-PCR of the TCR CDR3. TCRdb re-called the multiplex PCR reads with MiXCR, one entry per CDR3 protein. This sample yields a few hundred thousand distinct CDR3 sequences, of which around 20% are seen a single time; 26% belongs to the top ten.

Broader study findings: Blood also contained most expanded thyroid clonotypes above 0.001.

This receptor was identified in a man younger than 30 with Graves' hyperthyroidism. V usage is TRBV5-1 and J usage is TRBJ2-7; tentatively, D is TRBD1 or TRBD2 (5 bases each). The specimen was blood. For the CDR3, the DNA is TGCGCCAGCAGGGGTAGGGAGACCGGTACGGACAAGAGCTCCTACGAGCAGTACTTC. Protein product: CASRGRETGTDKSSYEQYF.